This is a list of T cell receptor beta chains from one sample in a study of OX40 agonist ivuxolimab in advanced cancers. Generated by immunoSEQ multiplex PCR, the TCRdb table keeps only in-frame clones and is missing some. The sample has around 19,000 clones, roughly 80% seen once. This sample comprised CD4+ or CD8+ T cells sorted from blood, obtained in a trial of the OX40 agonist ivuxolimab. The source of these receptors is an adult with an advanced solid tumor such as melanoma, head and neck, liver or kidney cancer. The CDR3 runs from the conserved cysteine through the conserved F or W. Each record gives: clone size, V gene, J gene, D gene, CDR3 DNA, CDR3 protein. The D gene is left open where the match is weak. Size is stated for part of the rows, as once, few or many counts, or as a class when the clone is expanded.

abundance: .
v_gene: TRBV28
j_gene: TRBJ1-2
d_gene: .
CDR3nt: TGTGCCAGCAGTCCCGGACCCGGGGCTCGGGTTTCTAACTATGGCTACACCTTC
CDR3aa: CASSPGPGARVSNYGYTF

abundance: .
v_gene: TRBV5-1
j_gene: TRBJ2-1
d_gene: .
CDR3nt: TGCGCCAGCAGCTTGTCTCTTATGTATTTACAGGGCAATGAGCAGTTCTTC
CDR3aa: CASSLSLMYLQGNEQFF

abundance: once
v_gene: TRBV27
j_gene: TRBJ1-6
d_gene: TRBD1
CDR3nt: TGTGCCAGCACCTCCGGGACAGTTAATTCACCCCTCCACTTT
CDR3aa: CASTSGTVNSPLHF

abundance: .
v_gene: TRBV7-2
j_gene: TRBJ2-7
d_gene: TRBD2
CDR3nt: TGTGCCAGCAGCTTATTCGCGGGAGGCTCGTACGAGCAGTACTTC
CDR3aa: CASSLFAGGSYEQYF

abundance: .
v_gene: TRBV7-6
j_gene: TRBJ2-7
d_gene: .
CDR3nt: TGTGCCAGCAGCCGCAGGGATCTCGACGAGCAGTACTTC
CDR3aa: CASSRRDLDEQYF

abundance: .
v_gene: TRBV9
j_gene: TRBJ2-4
d_gene: .
CDR3nt: TGTGCCAGCAGCGTAGGGGCAGGGATAAACATTCAGTACTTC
CDR3aa: CASSVGAGINIQYF

abundance: .
v_gene: TRBV10-1
j_gene: TRBJ2-3
d_gene: .
CDR3nt: TGCGCCAGCAGTGCCGACAGCACAGATACGCAGTATTTT
CDR3aa: CASSADSTDTQYF

abundance: .
v_gene: TRBV6-5
j_gene: TRBJ2-3
d_gene: TRBD2
CDR3nt: TGTGCCACCAACGTAGCGGGAGGGGATACGCAGTATTTT
CDR3aa: CATNVAGGDTQYF

abundance: .
v_gene: TRBV5-6
j_gene: TRBJ2-7
d_gene: TRBD1
CDR3nt: TGTGCCAGCAGCTTTACAGGGGACGAGCAGTACTTC
CDR3aa: CASSFTGDEQYF

abundance: .
v_gene: TRBV7-2
j_gene: TRBJ2-7
d_gene: TRBD2
CDR3nt: TGTGCCAGCAGCTTACAAGGACTAGCGGGAGGTTACGAGCAGTACTTC
CDR3aa: CASSLQGLAGGYEQYF

abundance: .
v_gene: TRBV5-8
j_gene: TRBJ2-3
d_gene: .
CDR3nt: TGTGCCAGCAGCAGAACGGGCCGCCGCAGCACAGATACGCAGTATTTT
CDR3aa: CASSRTGRRSTDTQYF

abundance: .
v_gene: TRBV7-6
j_gene: TRBJ2-3
d_gene: TRBD2
CDR3nt: TGTGCCAGCAGCTTAGCTCTAGCGGGAGGATCTAGCACAGATACGCAGTATTTT
CDR3aa: CASSLALAGGSSTDTQYF

abundance: .
v_gene: TRBV7-9
j_gene: TRBJ2-7
d_gene: .
CDR3nt: TGTGCCAGCAGCTTAGGCGGAGTTGGGGTGTTCTACGAGCAGTACTTC
CDR3aa: CASSLGGVGVFYEQYF

abundance: .
v_gene: TRBV27
j_gene: TRBJ2-1
d_gene: .
CDR3nt: TGTGCCAGCAGTTTATACGGCGGGATTAGGGAGCAGTTCTTC
CDR3aa: CASSLYGGIREQFF

abundance: .
v_gene: TRBV25-1
j_gene: TRBJ2-1
d_gene: .
CDR3nt: TGTGCCAGCAGTGTGGGGAATGAGCAGTTCTTC
CDR3aa: CASSVGNEQFF

abundance: .
v_gene: TRBV5-4
j_gene: TRBJ2-3
d_gene: TRBD2
CDR3nt: TGTGCCAGCAGCTTCGGACTAGCGCTTAGCACAGATACGCAGTATTTT
CDR3aa: CASSFGLALSTDTQYF

abundance: .
v_gene: TRBV27
j_gene: TRBJ1-5
d_gene: .
CDR3nt: TGTGCCAGCAGCCCCCAGGGCCCGGGACAGCCCCAGCATTTT
CDR3aa: CASSPQGPGQPQHF

abundance: few
v_gene: TRBV7-2
j_gene: TRBJ2-2
d_gene: TRBD1
CDR3nt: TGTGCCAGCAGGCCGGGACAGGGGTACGACACCGGGGAGCTGTTTTTT
CDR3aa: CASRPGQGYDTGELFF

abundance: .
v_gene: TRBV9
j_gene: TRBJ2-7
d_gene: .
CDR3nt: TGTGCCAGCAGCCCCGAGGGCCCCTACGAGCAGTACTTC
CDR3aa: CASSPEGPYEQYF

abundance: .
v_gene: TRBV9
j_gene: TRBJ2-7
d_gene: TRBD1
CDR3nt: TGTGCCAGCAGCGCCGGGACAGGGTACTCCTACGAGCAGTACTTC
CDR3aa: CASSAGTGYSYEQYF

abundance: .
v_gene: TRBV7-6
j_gene: TRBJ1-1
d_gene: TRBD1
CDR3nt: TGTGCCAGCAGCCCGAGACCGTCCTCAGGGGGAGCACAAGCTTTCTTT
CDR3aa: CASSPRPSSGGAQAFF

abundance: .
v_gene: TRBV7-2
j_gene: TRBJ1-6
d_gene: TRBD1
CDR3nt: TGTGCCAGCAGCGGGGGACAGTACCCCTCCTATAATTCACCCCTCCACTTT
CDR3aa: CASSGGQYPSYNSPLHF

abundance: .
v_gene: TRBV27
j_gene: TRBJ1-5
d_gene: .
CDR3nt: TGTGCCAGCAGTTTACAGGGCCGCAATCAGCCCCAGCATTTT
CDR3aa: CASSLQGRNQPQHF

abundance: once
v_gene: TRBV9
j_gene: TRBJ2-1
d_gene: .
CDR3nt: TGTGCCAGCAGCCCTACGGGACTCCAATCTTACAATGAGCAGTTCTTC
CDR3aa: CASSPTGLQSYNEQFF

abundance: .
v_gene: TRBV19
j_gene: TRBJ2-3
d_gene: .
CDR3nt: TGTGCCAGTAGTACCCAATCGGATACGCAGTATTTT
CDR3aa: CASSTQSDTQYF

abundance: .
v_gene: TRBV7-4
j_gene: TRBJ2-1
d_gene: .
CDR3nt: TGTGCCAGCAGCTTAAGTCATGAGCAGTTCTTC
CDR3aa: CASSLSHEQFF